The 8 T cell receptor beta chains listed next were all sequenced from one sample in a study of blood T cell repertoires in COVID-19. Sequencing used immunoSEQ multiplex PCR; TCRdb keeps in-frame clones, though not all of them. This table holds roughly 52,000 clones, under 90% found once. The sample consisted of peripheral blood. These receptor sequences come from a man aged 80 or over with COVID-19, enrolled during active disease.

The CDR3 spells CASSQETGGANYGYTF. DNA for the CDR3: TGCGCCAGCAGCCAAGAGACAGGGGGAGCTAACTATGGCTACACCTTC. The chain recombines TRBV4-1 with TRBJ1-2, with 9 bases identical to TRBD1. J gave up 0 bases and V 0 bases, and 2 bases lay outside the gene matches. The length of the CDR3 is 16 residues. Germline V gene lookup returns CDR1 MGHRA and CDR2 YSYEKL.

The chain combines TRBV7-9 with TRBJ1-4; D is undetermined. CDR3 length: 13 amino acids. From germline, CDR1 is SEHNR and CDR2 FQNEAQ (reference sequence). V was pared by 4 bases and J by 8 bases, with 11 bases between. DNA of the CDR3: TGTGCCAGCAGCTCCGAAGGAGGGGAAAAACTGTTTTTT. Residues: CASSSEGGEKLFF. Combining the CDR3 with reference TRBV7-9 and TRBJ1-4 gives the whole variable domain DTGVSQNPRHKITKRGQNVTFRCDPISEHNRLYWYRQTLGQGPEFLTYFQNEAQLEKSRLLSDRFSAERPKGSFSTLEIQRTEQGDSAMYLCASSSEGGEKLFFGSGTQLSVL.

This CDR3 is CASSGDRVSGLFF. Written as DNA, the CDR3 is TGTGCCAGCAGTGGGGACAGGGTTTCGGGTCTGTTTTTT. The chain links TRBV25-1 to TRBJ1-4; TRBD1 aligns across 9 bases. The length of the CDR3 is 13 residues. Trimming cost V 4 bases and J 14 bases; bases outside gene matches: 8. From germline, CDR1 is MGHDK and CDR2 SYGVNS. Full variable domain (outside the CDR3, taken from reference TRBV25-1 and TRBJ1-4): EADIYQTPRYLVIGTGKKITLECSQTMGHDKMYWYQQDPGMELHLIHYSYGVNSTEKGDLSSESTVSRIRTEHFPLTLESARPSHTSQYLCASSGDRVSGLFFGSGTQLSVL.

The chain carries TRBV5-6 and TRBJ2-4; possibly TRBD1 for D (6 bases). Looked up from germline, CDR1 is SGHDT and CDR2 is YYEEEE. The CDR3 length is 16 residues. The V end lost 2 bases, the J end lost 0 bases, and 12 bases lay between the germline ends. In nucleotides, the CDR3 is TGTGCCAGCAGCTTCCGACAGGTACTAGCCAAAAACATTCAGTACTTC. This gives the protein CASSFRQVLAKNIQYF.

This clone was seen just once. The gene calls are TRBV19 and TRBJ2-7; 12 positions agree with TRBD2. Per the germline V gene, CDR1 is LNHDA and CDR2 is SQIVND (reference sequence). The CDR3 is made up of 16 amino acids. Trimming took 5 bases from V and 0 from J; bases not matched to a gene: 5. CDR3 sequence (DNA): TGTGCCAGTAGTTCGACGACTAGCGGGAGCTCCTACGAGCAGTACGTC. It specifies CASSSTTSGSSYEQYV.

The rearrangement joins TRBV5-4 to TRBJ1-3; unclear D gene. Between the trimmed V and J ends, which lost 3 bases and 4 bases, there was a span of 11 bases. Germline V lookup: CDR1 SGHNT, CDR2 YYREEE (reference sequence). The CDR3 covers 14 residues. The CDR3 reads CASSSRNQGNTIYF. DNA for the CDR3: TGTGCCAGCAGCTCCAGGAACCAGGGAAACACCATATATTTT.

This chain connects TRBV28 to TRBJ2-1; 10 nucleotides match TRBD2. Germline V gene sequence: CDR1 MDHEN, CDR2 SYDVKM. The CDR3 contains 16 residues. The junction had 8 bases not matched to a gene; V was cut back by 7 bases and J by 2 bases. The CDR3 sequence: CASNRPLAGAYNEQFF. CDR3 nucleotides: TGTGCCAGCAACCGCCCCCTAGCGGGGGCCTACAATGAGCAGTTCTTC.

This clone was observed a single time. The rearrangement uses TRBV5-6 and TRBJ2-1; D perhaps matches TRBD1 (6 bases). The CDR3 consists of 15 residues. V lost 0 bases and J lost 3, with 10 bases in between. Germline loops: CDR1 SGHDT, CDR2 YYEEEE. DNA for the CDR3: TGTGCCAGCAGCTTGGTCGGACAGTTCTACAATGAGCAGTTCTTC. As protein: CASSLVGQFYNEQFF.